The 13 T cell receptor beta chains in this list originate from one sample, sequenced in a study of blood T cell repertoires in COVID-19. Using immunoSEQ multiplex PCR, the repertoire was profiled, and TCRdb retains in-frame clones only, with some absent. The repertoire consists of around 150,000 clones, with about 80% occurring once and the leading ten covering around 2.2%. Sequenced: peripheral blood. The origin of the receptors is a man aged 70-80 years with acute or convalescent COVID-19.

The chain recombines TRBV18 with TRBJ2-1; TRBD2 agrees at 14 bases. The CDR3 has 17 amino acids. V was pared by 4 bases and J by 6 bases, with 8 bases of the junction left unmatched. The germline CDR1 and CDR2 sequences are KGHSH and LQKENI. The CDR3 region is CASSLGLAGGRLNEQFF. The CDR3 DNA follows: TGTGCCAGCTCACTCGGACTAGCGGGGGGACGACTCAATGAGCAGTTCTTC. Drawing the rest from reference TRBV18 and TRBJ2-1, the complete variable domain is NAGVMQNPRHLVRRRGQEARLRCSPMKGHSHVYWYRQLPEEGLKFMVYLQKENIIDESGMPKERFSAEFPKEGPSILRIQQVVRGDSAAYFCASSLGLAGGRLNEQFFGPGTRLTVL.

This clone has a handful of counts. The rearrangement joins TRBV7-9 to TRBJ2-4; perhaps TRBD2 as D (5 bases). The ends were cut back, 2 bases at V and 6 bases at J, with 17 bases in the middle. Germline CDR1 and CDR2: SEHNR and FQNEAQ (reference sequence). The CDR3 runs to 16 residues. This CDR3 is CASSLSVAHEGNIQYF. The CDR3 nucleotides are TGTGCCAGCAGCTTATCCGTGGCCCATGAGGGAAACATTCAGTACTTC. Looking up the rest from reference TRBV7-9 and TRBJ2-4 gives the full variable domain: DTGVSQNPRHKITKRGQNVTFRCDPISEHNRLYWYRQTLGQGPEFLTYFQNEAQLEKSRLLSDRFSAERPKGSFSTLEIQRTEQGDSAMYLCASSLSVAHEGNIQYFGAGTRLSVL.

The chain employs TRBV18 and TRBJ1-2; TRBD1 is a possible D gene (6 bases). The length of the CDR3 is 15 residues. Trimming pared 2 bases from V and 3 bases from J, leaving 13 bases between. Germline loops: CDR1 KGHSH, CDR2 LQKENI. The CDR3 protein is CASSPSSRGDYGYTF. The CDR3 region has the DNA TGTGCCAGCTCACCAAGCAGCAGGGGTGACTATGGCTACACCTTC.

The CDR3: CASSVLAGQAFF. CDR3 nucleotide sequence: TGTGCCAGCAGCGTACTTGCGGGACAAGCTTTCTTT. V usage is TRBV9 and J usage is TRBJ1-1, with a possible D match to TRBD1 (5 bases). The V and J ends lost 1 base and 9 bases respectively, with 10 bases between them. The CDR3 runs 12 residues. Germline V gene data show CDR1 as SGDLS and CDR2 as YYNGEE.

This chain uses TRBV2 with TRBJ1-6, with 7 bases lining up with TRBD1. CDR1 is SNHLY and CDR2 is FYNNEI in the germline V gene. The CDR3 contains 16 residues. With V trimmed by 3 bases and J by 5 bases, 7 bases remained unmatched. The CDR3 is CASSEQGTDNNSPLHF. DNA of the CDR3: TGTGCCAGCAGTGAGCAGGGGACAGACAATAATTCACCCCTCCACTTT.

DNA for the CDR3: TGTGCCAGCTCACCGTGGGACAGTCAGTATGGCTACACCTTC. Translation gives CASSPWDSQYGYTF. The genes are TRBV18 and TRBJ1-2; the match to TRBD1 covers 7 bases. Germline V gene data show CDR1 as KGHSH and CDR2 as LQKENI. The junction had 6 bases not matched to a gene; V was cut back by 3 bases and J by 5 bases. The CDR3 sequence is 14 residues long.

The CDR3 DNA reads TGTGCCAGTGCCTCGGCCGGGATGCCCTTTTCGGCTTTCTTT. As protein: CASASAGMPFSAFF. The chain is built from TRBV19 and TRBJ1-1, with no clear D. The CDR3 is 14 amino acids. V was shortened by 8 bases and J by 11 bases, with 24 bases between the two germline ends. Germline CDR1 is LNHDA and CDR2 is SQIVND (reference sequence).

This clone was counted at least ten times. This sequence joins TRBV5-1 and TRBJ2-1; D gene unclear. The CDR3 has 12 amino acids. From germline, CDR1 is SGHRS and CDR2 YFSETQ. V lost 2 bases, J lost 4 bases, and 4 bases lay in between. The CDR3 DNA sequence: TGCGCCAGCAGCTTATCGTACAATGAGCAGTTCTTC. The encoded protein is CASSLSYNEQFF.

V and J are TRBV28 and TRBJ1-5; tentatively, D is TRBD1 (6 bases). The CDR3 has 14 amino acids. Germline V CDR1 and CDR2: MDHEN, SYDVKM. V lost 8 bases to trimming and J lost 3 bases, with 14 bases between them. CDR3 sequence (DNA): TGTGCCAGCTACGGAAGGGGGAACAATCAGCCCCAGCATTTT. This translates into CASYGRGNNQPQHF.

This chain joins TRBV11-2 and TRBJ1-1; possibly TRBD1 for D (5 bases). The germline V gene encodes CDR1 SGHAT and CDR2 FQNNGV. V was trimmed by 0 bases and J by 0 bases, leaving 11 bases between them. The CDR3 consists of 16 residues. The CDR3, as DNA: TGTGCCAGCAGCTTAGATGGGGCGTCGGTGAACACTGAAGCTTTCTTT. Translated, it gives CASSLDGASVNTEAFF.

The V and J genes are TRBV18 and TRBJ2-3; 8 positions match TRBD2. Germline CDR1 and CDR2: KGHSH and LQKENI. The CDR3 runs 14 residues. Unmatched junction bases numbered 3, after V lost 4 bases and J lost 3 bases. CDR3 sequence: CASSRGLETDTQYF. In DNA form, the CDR3 reads TGTGCCAGCTCACGGGGACTAGAGACAGATACGCAGTATTTT.

The V gene is TRBV12-3 or TRBV12-4, the J gene TRBJ1-2, with D unresolved. The germline V and J ends were trimmed by 7 bases and 8 bases, with 17 bases remaining between them. This CDR3 has 13 amino acids. The CDR3 DNA reads TGTGCCAGCACCGGCGCGGGCCGGCGCGGCTACACCTTC. Its translation: CASTGAGRRGYTF.

This clone was seen once. J is TRBJ2-1 and V is TRBV18; tentative D call: TRBD2 (7 bases). Looked up from germline, CDR1 is KGHSH and CDR2 is LQKENI. V lost 3 bases to trimming and J lost 0 bases, with 15 bases between them. The CDR3 extends over 17 amino acids. The CDR3 here is CASSPQSGGSSYNEQFF. CDR3 DNA: TGTGCCAGCTCACCCCAGTCGGGGGGCAGCTCCTACAATGAGCAGTTCTTC.